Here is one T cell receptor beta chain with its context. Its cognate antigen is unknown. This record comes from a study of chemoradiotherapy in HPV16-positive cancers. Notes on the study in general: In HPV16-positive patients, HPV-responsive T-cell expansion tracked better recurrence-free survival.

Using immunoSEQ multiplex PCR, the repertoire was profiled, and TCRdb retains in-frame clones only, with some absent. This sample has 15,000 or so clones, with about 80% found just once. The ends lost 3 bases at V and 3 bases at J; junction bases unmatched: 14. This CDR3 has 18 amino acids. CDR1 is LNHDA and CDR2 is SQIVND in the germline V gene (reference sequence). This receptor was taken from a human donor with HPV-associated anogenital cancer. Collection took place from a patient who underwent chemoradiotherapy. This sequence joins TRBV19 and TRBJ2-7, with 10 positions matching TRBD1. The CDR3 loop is CASSIKGQGSAHLYEQYF. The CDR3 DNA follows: TGTGCCAGTAGTATTAAGGGACAGGGGAGCGCGCACCTCTACGAGCAGTACTTC.